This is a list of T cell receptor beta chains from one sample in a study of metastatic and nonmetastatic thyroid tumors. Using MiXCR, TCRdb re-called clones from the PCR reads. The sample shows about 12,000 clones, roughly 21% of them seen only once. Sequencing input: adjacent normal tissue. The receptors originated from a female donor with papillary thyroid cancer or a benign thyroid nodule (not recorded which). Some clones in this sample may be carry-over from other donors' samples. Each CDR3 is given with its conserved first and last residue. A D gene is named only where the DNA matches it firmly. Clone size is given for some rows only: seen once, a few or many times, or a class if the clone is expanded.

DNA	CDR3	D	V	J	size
TGTGCCAGCAGCTTAAGGACAAGATACTACGAGCAGTACTTC	CASSLRTRYYEQYF	NA	TRBV7-3	TRBJ2-7	medium-sized
TGTTCCACCGAGCCCGGAGCCACTGAAGCTTTCTTT	CSTEPGATEAFF	NA	TRBV19	TRBJ1-1	NA
TGTGCGAGCTCCCCGGTCCCCTACACCAGTGAGCACTTCTTC	CASSPVPYTSEHFF	NA	TRBV6-1	TRBJ2-1	NA
TGCAGTGCTAGCCCCTTTTTGGCGGGGGTGCAAGAGACCCAGTACTTC	CSASPFLAGVQETQYF	TRBD2	TRBV20-1	TRBJ2-5	many
TGCAGTGCTAGCTTCCAAGAGACCCAGTACTTC	CSASFQETQYF	NA	TRBV20-1	TRBJ2-5	NA
TGTGCCAGCCGCTCAGGGGGATGGAATGAAAAACTGATTTTT	CASRSGGWNEKLIF	TRBD1	TRBV7-9	TRBJ1-4	NA
TGCGCCAGCAGCACCCGGACAGGGGCCTACGAGCAGTACTTC	CASSTRTGAYEQYF	TRBD1	TRBV5-1	TRBJ2-7	NA
TGTGCCAGCACCTGGGACAGCATGAACACTGAAGCTTTCTTT	CASTWDSMNTEAFF	TRBD1	TRBV2	TRBJ1-1	NA
TGTGCCAGTAGTACAGAGTGGGATGAGCAGTTCTTC	CASSTEWDEQFF	NA	TRBV7-9	TRBJ2-1	few
TGCAGTGCTAGAGATTACGACAGGACGCGTAACTATGGCTACACCTTC	CSARDYDRTRNYGYTF	NA	TRBV20-1	TRBJ1-2	many
TGCAGTGCTAGAGATCCAGGGGGGAGTGAGCAGTTCTTC	CSARDPGGSEQFF	NA	TRBV20-1	TRBJ2-1	NA
TGTGCCAGCAGTTTAGGGACAACCTCCTACAATGAGCAGTTCTTC	CASSLGTTSYNEQFF	NA	TRBV27	TRBJ2-1	medium-sized
TGTGCCAGCAGTGAGGGACAGGGTGTAAACATTCAGTACTTC	CASSEGQGVNIQYF	TRBD1	TRBV6-1	TRBJ2-4	NA
TGTGCCAGCAGCTTAGCGAGTGGGAACTATGGCTACACCTTC	CASSLASGNYGYTF	NA	TRBV7-9	TRBJ1-2	NA
TGTGCCAGCAGCTTACGCCCGGGAGGTTCAGCTAGCCAAAGAGGAGAGACCCAGTACTTC	CASSLRPGGSASQRGETQYF	TRBD2	TRBV7-2	TRBJ2-5	many
TGTGCCAGCAGCCCAGACATGGATACGCAGTATTTT	CASSPDMDTQYF	NA	TRBV7-6	TRBJ2-3	many
TGTGCCAGTAGTATCTGGGGCAGGGGACAGGACGGCTACACCTTC	CASSIWGRGQDGYTF	TRBD1	TRBV19	TRBJ1-2	few
TGCGCCAGCAGCTTGGTCGCAGGAACTAACACTGAAGCTTTCTTT	CASSLVAGTNTEAFF	NA	TRBV5-1	TRBJ1-1	NA
TGTGCCGGCAGCGAGGGCCTGAGAGATACGCAGTATTTT	CAGSEGLRDTQYF	NA	TRBV7-3	TRBJ2-3	NA
TGTGCCAGCAGTGACTCCCAGAAAACCAAACTGTTTTTT	CASSDSQKTKLFF	NA	TRBV6-1	TRBJ1-4	few
TGTGCCAGCAGTGAACGTAGAGGGCGGACTGAAGCTTTCTTT	CASSERRGRTEAFF	NA	TRBV6-1	TRBJ1-1	medium-sized
TGTGCCAGCAGCTCCGGGACTAGTTATGGGGATACGCAGTATTTT	CASSSGTSYGDTQYF	TRBD2	TRBV2	TRBJ2-3	few
TGTGCCAGCAGCAGAGCCCCAGCGGGGGCCGCCGTTGCCTACAATGAGCAGTTCTTC	CASSRAPAGAAVAYNEQFF	TRBD2	TRBV7-1	TRBJ2-1	NA
TGTGCCAGCAGCTTGGGTGGGAGTCCTGAAGCTTTCTTT	CASSLGGSPEAFF	NA	TRBV5-6	TRBJ1-1	many
TGTGCCATCCCAGACAGGGCTTCCTACGAGCAGTACTTC	CAIPDRASYEQYF	TRBD1	TRBV28	TRBJ2-7	NA
TGCGCCAGCAGGACGGACAGCCAAACTAACTATGGCTACACCTTC	CASRTDSQTNYGYTF	NA	TRBV5-1	TRBJ1-2	NA
TGTGCCAGCAGCGTAAACTTGGCGGACTCCACCGGGGAGCTGTTTTTT	CASSVNLADSTGELFF	NA	TRBV9	TRBJ2-2	medium-sized
TGTGCCAGCCCCAGACTAGCGGGATGGGTGGATGAGCAGTTCTTC	CASPRLAGWVDEQFF	TRBD2	TRBV6-1	TRBJ2-1	few
TGTGCCAGCAGCCGGGTGGGGGGGGGCGGGGATACGCAGTATTTT	CASSRVGGGGDTQYF	NA	TRBV2	TRBJ2-3	NA
TGTGCCAGCAAAGACAGGCTGATCTCCTACGAGCAGTACTTC	CASKDRLISYEQYF	NA	TRBV6-1	TRBJ2-7	few
TGTGCCAGCAGTGCGGGACAGGTGGGCTACAATGAGCAGTTCTTC	CASSAGQVGYNEQFF	TRBD1	TRBV27	TRBJ2-1	large
TGTGCCAGCAGCCGACTAGCGGGAGGAGGGACAGATACGCAGTATTTT	CASSRLAGGGTDTQYF	TRBD2	TRBV12-3/TRBV12-4	TRBJ2-3	large
TGTGCCAGCAGTCATCCCGGACTAGTGGGGGGGACCGGCAACGGGGAGCTGTTTTTT	CASSHPGLVGGTGNGELFF	TRBD2	TRBV6-2/TRBV6-3	TRBJ2-2	NA
TGTGCCAGCAGCAACCAAAGACAGGGACAAGAGACCCAGTACTTC	CASSNQRQGQETQYF	TRBD1	TRBV5-5	TRBJ2-5	many
TGTGCCAGCAGCACAGGACAGGCGACAACTAATGAAAAACTGTTTTTT	CASSTGQATTNEKLFF	TRBD1	TRBV11-2	TRBJ1-4	few